Below are 9 T cell receptor beta chains sequenced from a single sample in a study of blood T cell repertoires in COVID-19. Here immunoSEQ multiplex PCR was the method, and the copy in TCRdb shows in-frame clones only, minus some. The data contain approximately 200,000 clones, 85% to 90% of them singletons. The sequencing sample was made of peripheral blood. The source is a man aged 30-40 years with COVID-19, enrolled during active disease.

The chain employs TRBV21-1 and TRBJ2-1; the table gives TRBD2 as D, unverified against the DNA. TRBV21-1 is an annotated pseudogene. The CDR3 has 16 residues. The CDR3 DNA reads as TGTGCCAGCAGCAAAGCTAGCGGGGTACCTTACAATGAGCAGTTCTTC. This encodes CASSKASGVPYNEQFF.

V usage is TRBV30 and J usage is TRBJ1-1; 7 bases line up with TRBD1. The CDR3 spans 13 residues. V was pared by 7 bases and J by 4 bases, with 9 bases of the junction left unmatched. Germline V gives CDR1 GTSNPN, CDR2 SVGIG (reference sequence). In DNA form, the CDR3 reads TGTGCCTTCCTCACAGGGGCCGGCACTGAAGCTTTCTTT. Its protein is CAFLTGAGTEAFF.

The chain combines TRBV6-5 with TRBJ1-2; 7 positions agree with TRBD1. The V gene end was trimmed by 8 bases and the J gene end by 4 bases; junction bases not matched to a gene: 7. Looked up from germline, CDR1 is MNHEY and CDR2 is SVGAGI. The CDR3 spans 13 residues. The CDR3 is CASLEQGSYGYTF. Written as DNA, the CDR3 is TGTGCCAGCTTAGAACAGGGGAGCTATGGCTACACCTTC.

The V call is TRBV29-1, the J call TRBJ1-1; 7 bases agree with TRBD1. Per germline, CDR1 SQVTM and CDR2 ANQGSEA. CDR3 length: 13 amino acids. The ends lost 7 bases at V and 1 base at J; junction bases unmatched: 6. CDR3 in amino acids: CSASRQGNTEAFF. CDR3 nucleotides: TGCAGCGCCTCGCGACAGGGGAACACTGAAGCTTTCTTT.

V gene TRBV10-2 combines with J gene TRBJ2-7, with TRBD1 matching 9 bases. The V gene end was trimmed by 4 bases and the J gene end by 1 base; junction bases not matched to a gene: 2. The V gene's germline CDR1 is WSHSY and CDR2 SAAADI. The CDR3 consists of 14 residues. The CDR3 loop is CASSGGTGSYEQYF. The CDR3, as DNA: TGCGCCAGCAGTGGGGGGACAGGGTCCTACGAGCAGTACTTC.

The rearrangement joins TRBV19 to TRBJ2-4; TRBD2 matches 8 bases. Germline V CDR1 and CDR2: LNHDA, SQIVND (reference sequence). The trim removed 6 bases at V and 0 bases at J, leaving 7 bases unmatched. The CDR3 sequence is 16 residues long. CDR3 coding DNA: TGTGCCAGTAGGGAATGGCGGGGGGTAGCCAAAAACATTCAGTACTTC. Residues: CASREWRGVAKNIQYF. The whole variable domain, filled in from reference TRBV19 and TRBJ2-4, reads DGGITQSPKYLFRKEGQNVTLSCEQNLNHDAMYWYRQDPGQGLRLIYYSQIVNDFQKGDIAEGYSVSREKKESFPLTVTSAQKNPTAFYLCASREWRGVAKNIQYFGAGTRLSVL.

This chain connects TRBV3-1 (or the pseudogene TRBV3-2) to TRBJ2-1; tentative D call: TRBD1 (5 bases). The CDR3 covers 16 residues. Germline-derived CDR1 and CDR2 are LGHDT and YNNKEL (reference sequence). The germline V and J ends were trimmed by 0 bases and 9 bases, with 18 bases remaining between them. The DNA for the CDR3 is TGTGCCAGCAGCCAAGATCTGAATTCAGGGCGAGGTGAGCAGTTCTTC. It codes for CASSQDLNSGRGEQFF.

This clone was counted a single time. The V gene is TRBV19, the J gene TRBJ2-7; a possible D gene is TRBD2 (5 bases). CDR3 length: 13 amino acids. The V gene's germline CDR1 is LNHDA and CDR2 SQIVND (reference sequence). Trimming left V 6 bases short and J 2 bases short, with 11 bases between. CDR3 region: CASREVGTYEQYF. The CDR3 DNA reads as TGTGCCAGTAGGGAGGTCGGCACCTACGAGCAGTACTTC.

The J gene is TRBJ1-2, the V gene TRBV2; 7 bases match TRBD1. CDR1 and CDR2 (germline): SNHLY, FYNNEI. There are 12 residues in the CDR3. Trimming took 11 bases from V and 3 from J; bases not matched to a gene: 6. The CDR3 loop reads CAEGARDYGYTF. The CDR3 DNA reads TGTGCCGAGGGGGCGCGGGACTATGGCTACACCTTC.